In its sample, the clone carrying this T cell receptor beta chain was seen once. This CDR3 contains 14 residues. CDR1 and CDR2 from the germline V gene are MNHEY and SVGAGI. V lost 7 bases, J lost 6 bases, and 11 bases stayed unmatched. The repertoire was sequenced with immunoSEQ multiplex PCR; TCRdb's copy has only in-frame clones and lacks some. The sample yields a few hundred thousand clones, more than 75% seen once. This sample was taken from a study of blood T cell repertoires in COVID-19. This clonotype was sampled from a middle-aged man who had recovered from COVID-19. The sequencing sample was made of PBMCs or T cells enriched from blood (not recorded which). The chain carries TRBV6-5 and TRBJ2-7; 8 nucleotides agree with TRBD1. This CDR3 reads CASTLEDRVGEQYF. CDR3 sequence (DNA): TGTGCCAGCACTTTAGAGGACAGGGTAGGCGAGCAGTACTTC.